In its sample, the clone carrying this TCR beta chain was seen many times. The antigen remains unidentified. The sample is drawn from a study of human T cells and chemical hapten exposure. Time point reported: healthy volunteer bleed at 2 weeks. Blood, whole and unfractionated, served as the source for total RNA extraction. The CDR3 runs to 15 residues. Germline CDR1 and CDR2: SGHTA and FQGNSA. V was shortened by 1 base and J by 7 bases, with 14 bases between the two germline ends. As the library was built, unique molecular identifiers were attached to individual cDNA molecules. A single record per CDR3 protein comes from TCRdb applying MiXCR to the RACE reads. The sample holds roughly 100,000 distinct CDR3 sequences, roughly 8% seen once. Study-wide results and caveats: Once DPC sensitization occurred, TCRs above 1 in 1000 frequency showed no change.

The chain employs TRBV7-2 and TRBJ1-5, with D perhaps TRBD1 (6 bases). Sequencing input: whole blood. The sequence was obtained from a female donor in good health. Some clones in this sample may be carry-over from other donors' samples. CDR3: CASSLDGAGVQPQHF. The CDR3 nucleotides are TGTGCCAGCAGCTTAGACGGGGCAGGGGTCCAGCCCCAGCATTTT.